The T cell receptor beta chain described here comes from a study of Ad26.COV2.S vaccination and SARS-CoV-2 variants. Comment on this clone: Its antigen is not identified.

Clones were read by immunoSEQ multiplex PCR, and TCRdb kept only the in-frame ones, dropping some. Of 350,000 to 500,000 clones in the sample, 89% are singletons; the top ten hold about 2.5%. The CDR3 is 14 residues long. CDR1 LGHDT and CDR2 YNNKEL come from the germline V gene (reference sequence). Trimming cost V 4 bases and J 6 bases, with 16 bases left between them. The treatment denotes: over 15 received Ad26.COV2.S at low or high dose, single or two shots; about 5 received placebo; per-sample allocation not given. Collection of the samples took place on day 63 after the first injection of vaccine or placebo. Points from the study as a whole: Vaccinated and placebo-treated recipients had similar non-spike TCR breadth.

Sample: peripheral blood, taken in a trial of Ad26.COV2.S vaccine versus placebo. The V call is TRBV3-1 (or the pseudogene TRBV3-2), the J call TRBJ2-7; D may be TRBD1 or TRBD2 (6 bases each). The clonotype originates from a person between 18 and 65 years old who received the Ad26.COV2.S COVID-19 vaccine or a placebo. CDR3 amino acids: CASSRRLGGVEQYF. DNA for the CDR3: TGTGCCAGCAGCCGTCGACTAGGGGGAGTCGAGCAGTACTTC.